The 14 T cell receptor beta chains below were found in one sample sequenced in a study of T cell responses to AZD1222 COVID-19 vaccine. Produced via immunoSEQ multiplex PCR; TCRdb's table is partial and in-frame only. The sample shows over 120,000 clones, 88% of them seen only once. Sequenced here: peripheral blood, sampled 28 days after the second dose of the MenACWY control vaccine. The receptors come from an adult who received the MenACWY meningococcal vaccine as a control.

The gene calls are TRBV27 and TRBJ1-2, with 9 bases identical to TRBD1. This CDR3 has 17 amino acids. CDR1 MNHEY and CDR2 SMNVEV come from the germline V gene (reference sequence). V lost 6 bases to trimming and J lost 0 bases; unmatched junction nucleotides: 11. CDR3 bases: TGTGCCAGCAGGGACTTTCCGGGACAGGGCGCTAACTATGGCTACACCTTC. Translated, it gives CASRDFPGQGANYGYTF.

J is TRBJ2-3 and V is TRBV7-2; D possibly corresponds to TRBD2 (7 bases). V was pared by 3 bases and J by 5 bases, with 12 bases between. This CDR3 is 14 amino acids long. Germline V gives CDR1 SGHTA, CDR2 FQGNSA. The CDR3 reads CASSLGGPVDTQYF. In DNA, the CDR3 is TGTGCCAGCAGCTTGGGGGGGCCAGTAGATACGCAGTATTTT.

The chain joins TRBV12-3 or TRBV12-4 to TRBJ1-1, with D hard to call. V shed 7 bases and J shed 8 bases, with 11 bases lying between them. This CDR3 has 11 residues. The CDR3 nucleotides are TGTGCCAGCACCCGTTCAGGAGAAGCTTTCTTT. Encoded protein: CASTRSGEAFF.

The CDR3: CASSPGVNYGYTF. The DNA of the CDR3 is TGCGCCAGCAGTCCAGGTGTAAACTATGGCTACACCTTC. The gene calls are TRBV5-1 and TRBJ1-2; D ambiguous. V was clipped by 5 bases and J by 2 bases, with 10 bases between them. The germline gives CDR1 SGHRS, CDR2 YFSETQ. The CDR3 extends over 13 amino acids.

This rearrangement joins TRBV6-5 to TRBJ2-7, with 8 bases matching TRBD2. Germline loops: CDR1 MNHEY, CDR2 SVGAGI. There are 15 residues in the CDR3. J lost 3 bases, V lost 7 bases, and 11 bases had no gene match. The CDR3 is CASTPGGGNYYEQYF. In nucleotides, the CDR3 is TGTGCCAGCACCCCCGGCGGGGGGAACTACTACGAGCAGTACTTC.

The V gene is TRBV11-3, the J gene TRBJ2-1; 10 bases map to TRBD2. J was trimmed by 7 bases and V by 3 bases; bases with no gene match: 6. Germline-derived CDR1 and CDR2 are SGHNT and YENEEA. The CDR3 totals 15 residues. DNA for the CDR3: TGTGCCAGCAGCTTCTCACTAGCGGGATTAAATGAGCAGTTCTTC. It encodes CASSFSLAGLNEQFF.

The chain joins TRBV6-1 to TRBJ1-1; D gene ambiguous. Germline values: CDR1 MNHNS, CDR2 SASEGT. Trimming shortened V by 3 bases and J by 4 bases, and 12 bases separated the two germline ends. The CDR3 consists of 14 residues. CDR3 bases: TGTGCCAGCAGTGAGTCCCCGGGCCGCACTGAAGCTTTCTTT. Translating it yields CASSESPGRTEAFF.

The chain joins TRBV19 to TRBJ2-3; 10 bases align to TRBD1. CDR1 and CDR2 (germline): LNHDA, SQIVND (reference sequence). The CDR3 sequence is 18 residues long. V lost 6 bases, J lost 8 bases, and 20 bases stayed unmatched. This CDR3 reads CASSPNQLPGQGKGTQYF. The CDR3 DNA reads as TGTGCCAGTAGCCCTAACCAACTCCCGGGACAGGGGAAGGGTACGCAGTATTTT.

The V gene is TRBV29-1, the J gene TRBJ1-2; D is possibly TRBD1 (5 bases). Per the germline V gene, CDR1 is SQVTM and CDR2 is ANQGSEA. Trimming pared 3 bases from V and 4 bases from J, leaving 9 bases between. The CDR3 is 12 residues long. The chain's CDR3 is CSVDGGTYGYTF. The CDR3 DNA reads as TGCAGCGTTGATGGGGGGACCTATGGCTACACCTTC.

There are a few counts of this clone. The chain recombines TRBV5-4 with TRBJ1-6; D is undetermined. This CDR3 spans 16 amino acids. Germline CDR1 reads SGHNT; CDR2 reads YYREEE (reference sequence). The ends were cut back, 2 bases at V and 6 bases at J, with 15 bases in the middle. The CDR3 spells CASSLELPQPNSPLHF. CDR3 in DNA: TGTGCCAGCAGCTTAGAATTACCTCAACCTAATTCACCCCTCCACTTT.

The genes are TRBV6-2 or TRBV6-3 and TRBJ2-1; possibly TRBD1 for D (6 bases). The CDR3 loop spans 14 amino acids. V was trimmed by 2 bases and J by 11 bases, leaving 16 bases between them. Germline V gene sequence: CDR1 MNHEY, CDR2 SVGEGT. The CDR3 sequence is CASSYPDRTMKQFF. DNA of the CDR3: TGTGCCAGCAGTTACCCGGACAGAACAATGAAGCAGTTCTTC.

This clone appeared a single time. The chain carries TRBV7-3 and TRBJ1-1; D unclear. The V end lost 1 base, the J end lost 2 bases, and 8 bases lay between the germline ends. The CDR3 sequence is 14 residues long. Per germline, CDR1 SGHTA and CDR2 FQGTGA. CDR3 nucleotide sequence: TGTGCCAGCAGCTTAAATTCGGAAAACACTGAAGCTTTCTTT. This gives the protein CASSLNSENTEAFF.

J is TRBJ1-1 and V is TRBV6-2 or TRBV6-3; 7 bases match TRBD1. The CDR3 is 16 amino acids. The germline V gene has CDR1 MNHEY and CDR2 SVGEGT. Trimming took 0 bases from V and 0 from J; bases not matched to a gene: 4. The CDR3 DNA sequence: TGTGCCAGCAGTTACTCGGGACAGCGCATGAACACTGAAGCTTTCTTT. This gives the protein CASSYSGQRMNTEAFF.

This chain uses TRBV2 with TRBJ1-5; no definite D call. V shed 6 bases and J shed 2 bases, with 17 bases lying between them. The CDR3 runs 16 residues. Germline V gives CDR1 SNHLY, CDR2 FYNNEI. The CDR3 reads CASRPRERAGNQPQHF. As DNA, the CDR3 is TGTGCCAGCAGACCCCGGGAACGGGCTGGCAATCAGCCCCAGCATTTT.